The TCR beta chain under discussion was sequenced for a study of T-cell memory formation after mild COVID-19. TCRdb reprocessed the 5' RACE reads with MiXCR, giving one entry per CDR3 protein. This sample yields almost 550,000 distinct CDR3 sequences, of which roughly 21% are seen a single time; roughly an eighth belongs to the top ten. This clonotype occurred a few times. The CDR3 consists of 16 residues. The germline CDR1 and CDR2 sequences are SGHVS and FNYEAQ. V shed 4 bases and J 6 bases; nucleotides not matched to a gene: 9. V and J are TRBV7-6 and TRBJ2-1; TRBD2 matches 10 bases. The sample taken for sequencing was PBMCs or a T cell subset sorted from them (not recorded which). The receptor comes from an adult woman who had mild COVID-19 (a few samples of this study predate the infection). Cell type and time point are not known. CDR3 protein: CASSSQPGLASNEQFF. The CDR3 DNA follows: TGTGCCAGCAGCTCTCAACCGGGACTAGCGAGCAATGAGCAGTTCTTC.